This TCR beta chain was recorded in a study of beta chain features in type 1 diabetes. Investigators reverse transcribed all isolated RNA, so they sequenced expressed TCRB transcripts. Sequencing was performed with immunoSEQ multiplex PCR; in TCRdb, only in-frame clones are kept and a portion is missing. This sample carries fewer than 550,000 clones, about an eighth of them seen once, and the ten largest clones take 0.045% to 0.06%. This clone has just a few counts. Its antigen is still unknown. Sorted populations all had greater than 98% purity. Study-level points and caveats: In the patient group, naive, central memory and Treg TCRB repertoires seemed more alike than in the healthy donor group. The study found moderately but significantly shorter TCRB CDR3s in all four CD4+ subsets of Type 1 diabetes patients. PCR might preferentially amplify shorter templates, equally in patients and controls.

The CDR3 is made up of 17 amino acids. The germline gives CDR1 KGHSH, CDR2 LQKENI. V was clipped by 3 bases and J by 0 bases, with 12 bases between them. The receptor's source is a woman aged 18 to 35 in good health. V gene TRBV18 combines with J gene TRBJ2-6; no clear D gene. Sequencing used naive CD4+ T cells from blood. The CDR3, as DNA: TGTGCCAGCTCACCCTTGGCACTCACCTCTGGGGCCAACGTCCTGACTTTC. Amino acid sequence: CASSPLALTSGANVLTF.